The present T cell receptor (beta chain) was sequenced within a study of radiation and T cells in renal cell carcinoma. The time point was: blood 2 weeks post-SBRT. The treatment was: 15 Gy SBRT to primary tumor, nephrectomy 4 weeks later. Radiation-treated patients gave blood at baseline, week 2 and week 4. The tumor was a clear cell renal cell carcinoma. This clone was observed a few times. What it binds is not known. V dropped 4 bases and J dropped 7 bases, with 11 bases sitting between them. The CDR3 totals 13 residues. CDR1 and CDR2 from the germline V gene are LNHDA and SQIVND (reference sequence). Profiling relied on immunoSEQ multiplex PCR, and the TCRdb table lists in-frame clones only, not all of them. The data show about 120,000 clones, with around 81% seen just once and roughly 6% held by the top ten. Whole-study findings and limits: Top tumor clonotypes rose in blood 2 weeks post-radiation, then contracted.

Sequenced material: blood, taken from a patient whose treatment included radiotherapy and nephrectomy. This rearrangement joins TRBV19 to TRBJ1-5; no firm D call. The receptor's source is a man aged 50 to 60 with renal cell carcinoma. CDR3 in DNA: TGTGCCAGTAGTACGGAGTTGGGCCAGCCCCAGCATTTT. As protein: CASSTELGQPQHF.